The 25 T cell receptor beta chains below were found in one sample sequenced in a study of OX40 agonist ivuxolimab in advanced cancers. The repertoire was sequenced with immunoSEQ multiplex PCR; TCRdb's copy has only in-frame clones and lacks some. The sample lists about 36,000 clones, about 81% seen once, with approximately 21% in the top ten. The sequencing used CD4+ or CD8+ T cells sorted from blood, collected in a trial of the OX40 agonist ivuxolimab. The source is an adult with an advanced solid tumor such as melanoma, head and neck, liver or kidney cancer.

The chain joins TRBV2 to TRBJ2-7; possibly TRBD2 for D (5 bases). CDR3 length: 14 residues. The V gene lost 3 bases and the J gene lost 6 bases, with 15 bases spanning the gap. Germline V gives CDR1 SNHLY, CDR2 FYNNEI. The CDR3 DNA reads as TGTGCCAGCAGTGATGGGGAGAGTTCGGTCGAGCAGTACTTC. It encodes CASSDGESSVEQYF.

The chain employs TRBV9 and TRBJ2-1; D might be TRBD2 (6 bases). Germline CDR1 is SGDLS and CDR2 is YYNGEE. The CDR3 runs to 15 residues. V was cut by 3 bases and J by 12 bases, with 22 bases left in between. The CDR3, as DNA: TGTGCCAGCAGCGCAACCGGGAGCGACAGTGTAGGGCAGTTCTTC. It yields the protein CASSATGSDSVGQFF.

The V and J genes are TRBV4-1 and TRBJ1-2; the D is unclear. The germline CDR1 and CDR2 sequences are MGHRA and YSYEKL. The CDR3 is 12 amino acids. V was shortened by 0 bases and J by 6 bases, with 5 bases between the two germline ends. The CDR3 DNA follows: TGCGCCAGCAGCCAAGAATGGGATGGCTACACCTTC. This gives the protein CASSQEWDGYTF.

This chain connects TRBV6-5 to TRBJ2-2, with D perhaps matching TRBD2 (7 bases). Deletions cut 5 bases from V and 5 bases from J, with 12 bases between. Germline V CDR1 and CDR2: MNHEY, SVGAGI. This CDR3 is built from 14 residues. DNA of the CDR3: TGTGCCAGCAGTGAAAGGGGGGGAACCGGGGAGCTGTTTTTT. It encodes CASSERGGTGELFF.

The J gene is TRBJ1-1, the V gene TRBV28, with unresolved D. CDR1 and CDR2 from the germline V gene are MDHEN and SYDVKM. Trimming left V 6 bases short and J 11 bases short, with 13 bases between. This CDR3 region has 11 residues. Here the CDR3 reads CASRKDGNAFF. In DNA, the CDR3 is TGTGCCAGCAGAAAGGACGGCAACGCTTTCTTT.

This clone was seen a handful of times. The chain is built from TRBV28 and TRBJ2-4; D is uncertain. The V end was cut by 6 bases, the J end by 5 bases, with 14 bases between. Germline V CDR1 and CDR2: MDHEN, SYDVKM. CDR3 size: 14 residues. This CDR3 is CASRTGTFENIQYF. The CDR3 region has the DNA TGTGCCAGCAGGACGGGTACTTTCGAAAACATTCAGTACTTC.

By sample fraction, this clone is medium-sized (0.01 to 0.1%). V gene TRBV6-5 combines with J gene TRBJ1-5; 7 bases line up with TRBD1. Germline V gene sequence: CDR1 MNHEY, CDR2 SVGAGI. J was trimmed by 7 bases and V by 2 bases; bases with no gene match: 5. The CDR3 spans 14 residues. CDR3 bases: TGTGCCAGCAGTTACACAGGGGTCGGGCAGCCCCAGCATTTT. Amino acids: CASSYTGVGQPQHF.

The chain links TRBV5-1 to TRBJ2-5; 9 bases map to TRBD2. V shed 0 bases and J 6 bases; nucleotides not matched to a gene: 3. This CDR3 has 14 residues. The germline V gene has CDR1 SGHRS and CDR2 YFSETQ. The CDR3 coding sequence is TGCGCCAGCAGCTTGGGCAGCGGGGGGAAGACCCAGTACTTC. Encoded protein: CASSLGSGGKTQYF.

J is TRBJ2-5 and V is TRBV28, with D possibly matching TRBD2 (6 bases). Germline CDR1 and CDR2: MDHEN and SYDVKM. V lost 5 bases and J lost 2, with 15 bases in between. The CDR3 loop spans 15 amino acids. CDR3 nucleotides: TGTGCCAGCAGTCCCCGGAGGGTCCGTCAAGAGACCCAGTACTTC. Its translation: CASSPRRVRQETQYF.

The chain joins TRBV2 to TRBJ1-5, with 9 bases identical to TRBD1. The J segment lost 6 bases and the V segment lost 7 bases, leaving 4 bases of the junction unmatched. The CDR3 spans 13 residues. In germline, CDR1 is SNHLY, CDR2 FYNNEI. The CDR3 reads CASNMDRGQPQHF. The CDR3, as DNA: TGTGCCAGCAATATGGACAGGGGTCAGCCCCAGCATTTT.

This chain links TRBV28 with TRBJ2-2; D might be TRBD1 (5 bases). There are 13 residues in the CDR3. Germline CDR1 MDHEN, CDR2 SYDVKM. Trimming shortened V by 5 bases and J by 5 bases, and 9 bases separated the two germline ends. DNA for the CDR3: TGTGCCAGCAGTGTCAGGGTTACCGGGGAGCTGTTTTTT. Amino acid sequence: CASSVRVTGELFF.

This chain links TRBV6-5 with TRBJ2-3, with D hard to call. V was pared by 5 bases and J by 9 bases, with 15 bases between. This CDR3 comprises 13 residues. Germline CDR1 reads MNHEY; CDR2 reads SVGAGI. CDR3 sequence (DNA): TGTGCCAGCAGTGGGGATAGGAGCAACACGCAGTATTTT. Translation gives CASSGDRSNTQYF.

The CDR3 DNA reads TGTGCCAGCAGTGAGGGGGGACTAGCGGGCCATGAGCAGTTCTTC. This codes for CASSEGGLAGHEQFF. The J gene is TRBJ2-1, the V gene TRBV2; 12 positions match TRBD2. There are 15 residues in the CDR3. Trimming took 3 bases from V and 8 from J; bases not matched to a gene: 5. Germline lookup yields CDR1 SNHLY and CDR2 FYNNEI.

The chain has TRBV7-9 and TRBJ1-2; 9 positions agree with TRBD1. With 5 bases clipped from V and 5 bases from J, the junction kept 3 bases outside the gene matches. The CDR3 has 13 amino acids. Germline V lookup: CDR1 SEHNR, CDR2 FQNEAQ (reference sequence). The DNA for the CDR3 is TGTGCCAGCAGCAGGGGGACAGGGTATGGCTACACCTTC. Translated: CASSRGTGYGYTF.

V gene TRBV11-2 combines with J gene TRBJ2-5; no reliable D call. The CDR3 contains 14 residues. Trimming took 2 bases from V and 2 from J, leaving 9 bases between them. Germline loops: CDR1 SGHAT, CDR2 FQNNGV. The CDR3 DNA follows: TGTGCCAGCAGCTTATTCGGTGGGCAAGAGACCCAGTACTTC. Protein sequence: CASSLFGGQETQYF. Combining the CDR3 with reference TRBV11-2 and TRBJ2-5 gives the whole variable domain EAGVAQSPRYKIIEKRQSVAFWCNPISGHATLYWYQQILGQGPKLLIQFQNNGVVDDSQLPKDRFSAERLKGVDSTLKIQPAKLEDSAVYLCASSLFGGQETQYFGPGTRLLVL.

V is TRBV15 and J is TRBJ2-3; 14 bases align to TRBD2. The CDR3 length is 17 residues. V lost 3 bases and J lost 8; bases outside the gene matches: 10. The germline V gene has CDR1 LNHNV and CDR2 YYDKDF (reference sequence). CDR3 protein: CATSSPTSGGAIGTQYF. CDR3 DNA sequence: TGTGCCACCAGCAGCCCGACTAGCGGGGGGGCAATCGGTACGCAGTATTTT.

The chain carries TRBV5-1 and TRBJ1-4; the D is unclear. The CDR3 contains 14 residues. Trimming cost V 3 bases and J 8 bases, with 14 bases left between them. Germline V gene sequence: CDR1 SGHRS, CDR2 YFSETQ. CDR3 sequence (DNA): TGCGCCAGCAGCTCGGGTCCCGGAGAGGAAAAACTGTTTTTT. Encoded protein: CASSSGPGEEKLFF.

The rearrangement joins TRBV7-9 to TRBJ2-3, with a possible D match to TRBD1 (7 bases). The CDR3 has 15 amino acids. The germline CDR1 and CDR2 sequences are SEHNR and FQNEAQ (reference sequence). V was cut by 2 bases and J by 4 bases, with 13 bases left in between. CDR3 protein: CASSLHGGGADTQYF. The CDR3 nucleotides read TGTGCCAGCAGCTTACATGGAGGGGGCGCAGATACGCAGTATTTT.

This chain links TRBV25-1 with TRBJ1-1, with 7 nucleotides matching TRBD1. The CDR3 is 11 residues long. Looked up from germline, CDR1 is MGHDK and CDR2 is SYGVNS. Trimming took 3 bases from V and 11 from J; bases not matched to a gene: 3. For the CDR3, the DNA is TGTGCCAGCAGTGACGAAGGGGGCGCTTTCTTT. Residues: CASSDEGGAFF.

The V call is TRBV7-2, the J call TRBJ2-3; TRBD2 is a possible D gene (6 bases). The CDR3 has 16 residues. Trimming shortened V by 0 bases and J by 4 bases, and 14 bases separated the two germline ends. Germline CDR1 is SGHTA and CDR2 is FQGNSA. In nucleotides, the CDR3 is TGTGCCAGCAGCTTAGCGGAGGGGACGTTGGCAGATACGCAGTATTTT. Protein sequence: CASSLAEGTLADTQYF.

The V and J genes are TRBV4-2 and TRBJ2-3; D is perhaps TRBD1 (6 bases). Germline CDR1 is LGHNA and CDR2 is YNFKEQ. V lost 0 bases and J 6 bases, leaving 19 bases between the germline ends. This CDR3 is 17 amino acids long. CDR3 in amino acids: CASSQDSTGRSRDTQYF. In DNA, the CDR3 is TGTGCCAGCAGCCAAGACTCTACAGGGCGAAGCAGGGATACGCAGTATTTT.

This chain uses TRBV5-4 with TRBJ2-2, with TRBD2 matching 16 bases. J gave up 7 bases and V 4 bases, and 7 bases lay outside the gene matches. The CDR3 is made up of 17 amino acids. The germline V gene encodes CDR1 SGHNT and CDR2 YYREEE (reference sequence). The CDR3 sequence: CASSAGLAGGPDGELFF. CDR3 in DNA: TGTGCCAGCAGCGCGGGACTAGCGGGGGGGCCAGACGGGGAGCTGTTTTTT.

V and J are TRBV7-9 and TRBJ2-7; 8 bases fit TRBD1. CDR1 and CDR2 from the germline V gene are SEHNR and FQNEAQ (reference sequence). The V gene end was trimmed by 5 bases and the J gene end by 5 bases; junction bases not matched to a gene: 5. The CDR3 is made up of 13 amino acids. DNA of the CDR3: TGTGCCAGCAGCAGGACAGGGTGGGACGAGCAGTACTTC. Amino acids: CASSRTGWDEQYF.

About this clone itself: At the DNA level, this CDR3 is encoded by other sequences in the same sample as well. CDR3 sequence: CASSLTMDDGYTF. The CDR3 DNA follows: TGCGCCAGCAGCTTGACCATGGACGACGGTTACACCTTC. The chain is built from TRBV5-1 and TRBJ1-2; D is ambiguous. The CDR3 loop spans 13 amino acids. Germline V gene data show CDR1 as SGHRS and CDR2 as YFSETQ. V was trimmed by 1 base and J by 11 bases, leaving 15 bases between them.

The chain recombines TRBV5-5 with TRBJ1-3; 9 bases agree with TRBD1. V shed 2 bases and J 3 bases; nucleotides not matched to a gene: 6. CDR3 length: 16 amino acids. The germline V gene has CDR1 SGHKS and CDR2 YYEKEE (reference sequence). CDR3 in amino acids: CASSLVGTGNGNTIYF. For the CDR3, the DNA is TGTGCCAGCAGCTTAGTGGGGACAGGGAATGGAAACACCATATATTTT.